The 25 T cell receptor beta chains below all came from one sample that was sequenced in a study of cytomegalovirus exposure and HLA in healthy donors. The PCR made use of 60 Vbeta and 13 Jbeta primers. Sequencing was performed with immunoSEQ multiplex PCR; in TCRdb, only in-frame clones are kept and a portion is missing. Reported are 150,000 to 200,000 clones; the ten largest clones contain around 1.4%. Material: PBMCs. Source of these receptors: a woman aged 55-69 years in good health and CMV-seronegative.

This chain joins TRBV4-2 and TRBJ2-5, with D tentatively TRBD2 (5 bases). This CDR3 comprises 13 residues. V lost 1 base, J lost 5 bases, and 8 bases lay in between. CDR1 is LGHNA and CDR2 is YNFKEQ in the germline V gene. The CDR3 region is CASSQVRGETQYF. CDR3 DNA sequence: TGTGCCAGCAGCCAAGTCCGAGGGGAGACCCAGTACTTC.

This sequence joins TRBV10-3 and TRBJ1-5; no definite D call. Between the trimmed V and J ends, which lost 8 bases and 7 bases, there was a span of 27 bases. From germline, CDR1 is ENHRY and CDR2 SYGVKD. This CDR3 spans 17 amino acids. This CDR3 is CAISPSNSEVIAQPQHF. In DNA form, the CDR3 reads TGTGCCATCTCACCCAGCAACTCGGAGGTGATAGCACAGCCCCAGCATTTT.

The chain is built from TRBV7-3 and TRBJ2-3; the match to TRBD2 covers 13 bases. After removal of 5 bases from V and 6 bases from J, the junction contained 2 bases not matched to a gene. Germline V gene sequence: CDR1 SGHTA, CDR2 FQGTGA. The CDR3 totals 14 residues. The CDR3, as DNA: TGTGCCAGCAGCGTGACTAGCGGGGGGGATACGCAGTATTTT. Protein: CASSVTSGGDTQYF. Full variable domain (missing parts from reference TRBV7-3 and TRBJ2-3): GAGVSQTPSNKVTEKGKYVELRCDPISGHTALYWYRQSLGQGPEFLIYFQGTGAADDSGLPNDRFFAVRPEGSVSTLKIQRTERGDSAVYLCASSVTSGGDTQYFGPGTRLTVL.

The chain recombines TRBV5-1 with TRBJ1-1; 10 nucleotides match TRBD1. V lost 0 bases and J lost 0; bases outside the gene matches: 5. Germline CDR1 reads SGHRS; CDR2 reads YFSETQ. The CDR3 runs to 17 residues. CDR3 DNA sequence: TGCGCCAGCAGCTTGGGACAGGGGGCAGATTTGAACACTGAAGCTTTCTTT. The encoded protein is CASSLGQGADLNTEAFF. Looking up the rest from reference TRBV5-1 and TRBJ1-1 gives the full variable domain: KAGVTQTPRYLIKTRGQQVTLSCSPISGHRSVSWYQQTPGQGLQFLFEYFSETQRNKGNFPGRFSGRQFSNSRSEMNVSTLELGDSALYLCASSLGQGADLNTEAFFGQGTRLTVV.

The chain employs TRBV18 and TRBJ2-1, with 8 bases lining up with TRBD2. The junction had 4 bases not matched to a gene; V was cut back by 0 bases and J by 3 bases. Germline loops: CDR1 KGHSH, CDR2 LQKENI. The length of the CDR3 is 16 residues. The CDR3 DNA follows: TGTGCCAGCTCACCACCTCACGGGGGGGTCTACAATGAGCAGTTCTTC. The encoded protein is CASSPPHGGVYNEQFF.

The chain carries TRBV5-1 and TRBJ1-4; possibly TRBD1 for D (6 bases). The CDR3 runs to 14 residues. Germline V gene data show CDR1 as SGHRS and CDR2 as YFSETQ. V lost 4 bases and J lost 3, with 10 bases in between. The CDR3 DNA follows: TGCGCCAGCAGCCAGGGGTTAGCTAATGAAAAACTGTTTTTT. This encodes CASSQGLANEKLFF.

The gene calls are TRBV5-1 and TRBJ2-4; 10 bases line up with TRBD2. The length of the CDR3 is 19 residues. Trimming at V came to 0 bases and at J to 0 bases, leaving 9 bases not matched to a gene. Germline CDR1 is SGHRS and CDR2 is YFSETQ. The CDR3 sequence is CASSLVLAGAALAKNIQYF. The CDR3 DNA reads as TGCGCCAGCAGCTTGGTTCTAGCGGGAGCGGCCCTAGCCAAAAACATTCAGTACTTC. Combining the CDR3 with reference TRBV5-1 and TRBJ2-4 gives the whole variable domain KAGVTQTPRYLIKTRGQQVTLSCSPISGHRSVSWYQQTPGQGLQFLFEYFSETQRNKGNFPGRFSGRQFSNSRSEMNVSTLELGDSALYLCASSLVLAGAALAKNIQYFGAGTRLSVL.

This rearrangement joins TRBV4-2 to TRBJ1-2; no definite D call. This CDR3 is built from 15 residues. Germline assignment: CDR1 LGHNA and CDR2 YNFKEQ. Trimming pared 3 bases from V and 0 bases from J, leaving 11 bases between. CDR3 sequence reads: CASSQRARANYGYTF. The CDR3 DNA follows: TGTGCCAGCAGCCAGAGAGCAAGAGCTAACTATGGCTACACCTTC.

The chain carries TRBV18 and TRBJ1-4, with TRBD1 as a possible D gene (5 bases). The germline V and J ends were trimmed by 3 bases and 8 bases, with 16 bases remaining between them. The CDR3 is made up of 15 amino acids. CDR1 and CDR2 from the germline V gene are KGHSH and LQKENI. The chain's CDR3 is CASSPLTGGEEKLFF. CDR3 nucleotides: TGTGCCAGCTCACCCCTGACGGGAGGGGAAGAAAAACTGTTTTTT.

The V gene is TRBV6-1, the J gene TRBJ1-1; the D gene is possibly TRBD1 (5 bases). CDR3 length: 13 residues. Trimming removed 4 bases from V and 4 bases from J, with 10 bases in between. CDR1 and CDR2 (germline): MNHNS, SASEGT. Here the CDR3 DNA reads TGTGCCAGCAGTGGCCCAGGGCGCACTGAAGCTTTCTTT. As protein: CASSGPGRTEAFF.

As concerns this clone: Other DNA variants within this sample encode the same CDR3. V gene TRBV19 combines with J gene TRBJ1-1, with 7 bases fitting TRBD1. Germline CDR1 LNHDA, CDR2 SQIVND (reference sequence). The CDR3 runs 14 residues. With 5 bases clipped from V and 4 bases from J, the junction kept 7 bases outside the gene matches. In DNA, the CDR3 is TGTGCCAGTAGTCCCAGAGGGGGCCGCACTGAAGCTTTCTTT. Protein: CASSPRGGRTEAFF.

This sequence joins TRBV5-6 and TRBJ1-3; D is tentatively TRBD1 or TRBD2 (5 bases each). The last part of the DNA fits TRBJ2-2 better; the J call may be wrong. Germline CDR1 reads SGHDT; CDR2 reads YYEEEE. The CDR3 is 13 residues long. The chain's CDR3 is CASSVGDTGELFF. The CDR3 DNA is TGTGCCAGCAGCGTGGGGGACACCGGGGAGCTGTTTTTT.

The V and J genes are TRBV5-1 and TRBJ1-1, with 10 positions matching TRBD1. Germline CDR1 and CDR2: SGHRS and YFSETQ. Trimming cost V 2 bases and J 4 bases; bases outside gene matches: 14. The CDR3 totals 18 residues. CDR3 sequence: CASSLYPPGQGTLTEAFF. CDR3 coding DNA: TGCGCCAGCAGCTTATACCCCCCGGGACAGGGGACTCTCACTGAAGCTTTCTTT.

The chain employs TRBV5-1 and TRBJ2-1; the D gene is possibly TRBD2 (7 bases). Trimming cost V 1 base and J 5 bases, with 13 bases left between them. CDR1 and CDR2 (germline): SGHRS, YFSETQ. The CDR3 is made up of 15 amino acids. Written as DNA, the CDR3 is TGCGCCAGCAGCTTGACGGGGGGCCGCAACAATGAGCAGTTCTTC. It codes for CASSLTGGRNNEQFF.

The chain employs TRBV11-2 and TRBJ2-7; D is ambiguous. This CDR3 has 15 residues. Between the trimmed V and J ends, which lost 3 bases and 2 bases, there was a span of 14 bases. In germline, CDR1 is SGHAT, CDR2 FQNNGV. The CDR3 protein is CASSFGSLPAYEQYF. The CDR3 DNA is TGTGCCAGCAGCTTCGGGTCATTACCCGCCTACGAGCAGTACTTC.

V is TRBV6-5 and J is TRBJ2-7; D uncertain. Trimming left V 0 bases short and J 7 bases short, with 13 bases between. CDR3 length: 14 residues. In germline, CDR1 is MNHEY, CDR2 SVGAGI. The CDR3 coding sequence is TGTGCCAGCAGTTACTCAATCAACCCGCGAGAGCAGTACTTC. As protein: CASSYSINPREQYF.

The V call is TRBV21-1, the J call TRBJ2-3; the table calls TRBD1, which could not be checked here. TRBV21-1 is noted as a pseudogene. CDR3 length equals 16 residues. The CDR3 here is CASSKLAGDVTDTQYF. For the CDR3, the DNA is TGTGCCAGCAGCAAACTGGCAGGGGATGTGACAGATACGCAGTATTTT.

The chain links TRBV6-5 to TRBJ1-4; D gene uncertain. The CDR3 loop spans 15 amino acids. V gave up 2 bases and J gave up 8 bases, with 15 bases separating them. CDR1 is MNHEY, CDR2 SVGAGI, per germline. The CDR3 sequence: CASSYAGRVEEKLFF. In nucleotides, the CDR3 is TGTGCCAGCAGTTACGCGGGGAGGGTGGAGGAAAAACTGTTTTTT.

CDR3 loop: CASSQEASGGAQQYF. In DNA, the CDR3 is TGCGCCAGCAGCCAAGAGGCTAGCGGGGGGGCCCAACAGTACTTC. The chain combines TRBV4-1 with TRBJ2-7; 12 nucleotides match TRBD2. V trimming: 0 bases; J trimming: 10 bases; junction bases outside the gene matches: 7. The CDR3 runs 15 residues. Looked up from germline, CDR1 is MGHRA and CDR2 is YSYEKL.

V usage is TRBV5-4 and J usage is TRBJ1-2; D possibly corresponds to TRBD1 (5 bases). The V gene's germline CDR1 is SGHNT and CDR2 YYREEE (reference sequence). The CDR3 length is 13 residues. Trimming cost V 2 bases and J 2 bases, with 7 bases left between them. CDR3 coding DNA: TGTGCCAGCAGCTTACCAGGGAACTATGGCTACACCTTC. Protein: CASSLPGNYGYTF.

V and J are TRBV2 and TRBJ1-1, with D unclear. V was cut by 8 bases and J by 6 bases, with 19 bases left in between. This CDR3 has 14 amino acids. The V gene's germline CDR1 is SNHLY and CDR2 FYNNEI. DNA for the CDR3: TGTGCCAGCTTTCAAATACGTGGGCTTTCTGAAGCTTTCTTT. Translating gives CASFQIRGLSEAFF.

The genes are TRBV9 and TRBJ2-2; possibly TRBD2 for D (6 bases). CDR3 length equals 16 residues. The V gene lost 0 bases and the J gene lost 3 bases, with 12 bases spanning the gap. Per germline, CDR1 SGDLS and CDR2 YYNGEE. CDR3 sequence reads: CASSVVGGYDTGELFF. The CDR3 DNA follows: TGTGCCAGCAGCGTAGTTGGGGGGTACGACACCGGGGAGCTGTTTTTT.

The CDR3: CASSPQGAREAQYF. CDR3 coding DNA: TGTGCCAGTAGTCCACAGGGGGCCCGGGAGGCGCAGTATTTT. The chain carries TRBV19 and TRBJ2-3, with 9 bases lining up with TRBD1. V dropped 5 bases and J dropped 10; count of bases not matched to a gene: 10. This CDR3 spans 14 amino acids. CDR1 and CDR2 from the germline V gene are LNHDA and SQIVND (reference sequence).

This chain connects TRBV29-1 to TRBJ2-3, with D unresolved. Germline CDR1 is SQVTM and CDR2 is ANQGSEA. V lost 3 bases and J lost 6, with 10 bases in between. The CDR3 loop spans 12 amino acids. In nucleotides, the CDR3 is TGCAGCGTTGATCAGTCGGAGGATACGCAGTATTTT. Protein: CSVDQSEDTQYF.

V gene TRBV14 combines with J gene TRBJ1-1, with D unresolved. V was trimmed by 0 bases and J by 4 bases, leaving 15 bases between them. CDR1 and CDR2 from the germline V gene are SGHDN and FVKESK. The CDR3 has 16 amino acids. The CDR3 coding sequence is TGTGCCAGCAGCCAAGAGCGCCTGACTTGGAGCACTGAAGCTTTCTTT. This codes for CASSQERLTWSTEAFF.